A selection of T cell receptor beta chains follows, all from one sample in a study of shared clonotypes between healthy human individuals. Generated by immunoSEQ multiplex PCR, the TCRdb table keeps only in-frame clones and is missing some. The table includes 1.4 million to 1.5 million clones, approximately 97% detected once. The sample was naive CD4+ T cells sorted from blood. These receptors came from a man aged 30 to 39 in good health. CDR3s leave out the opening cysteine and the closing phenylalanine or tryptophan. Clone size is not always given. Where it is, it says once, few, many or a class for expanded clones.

CDR3aa: ASSVEGSGRAF; abundance: NA; v_gene: TRBV9; j_gene: TRBJ1-1
CDR3aa: AISESADGNYGYT; abundance: NA; v_gene: TRBV10-3; j_gene: TRBJ1-2
CDR3aa: ASSRLETGGLGFGNEQF; abundance: NA; v_gene: TRBV28; j_gene: TRBJ2-1
CDR3aa: ASSIEDRYGYT; abundance: NA; v_gene: TRBV19; j_gene: TRBJ1-2
CDR3aa: ATTTGGFYEQY; abundance: NA; v_gene: TRBV28; j_gene: TRBJ2-7
CDR3aa: ASSLDIGANVLT; abundance: NA; v_gene: TRBV11-2; j_gene: TRBJ2-6
CDR3aa: ASSKRDTGVPSTDTQY; abundance: NA; v_gene: TRBV5-1; j_gene: TRBJ2-3
CDR3aa: ASSPGQGHSGANVLT; abundance: NA; v_gene: TRBV7-3; j_gene: TRBJ2-6
CDR3aa: ATSREGLVGELF; abundance: NA; v_gene: TRBV15; j_gene: TRBJ2-2
CDR3aa: ASSPLQAGVSDTQY; abundance: NA; v_gene: TRBV18; j_gene: TRBJ2-3
CDR3aa: ASSLGGGPQETQY; abundance: NA; v_gene: TRBV7-7; j_gene: TRBJ2-5
CDR3aa: ASSQGLAVETQY; abundance: NA; v_gene: TRBV5-6; j_gene: TRBJ2-5
CDR3aa: ASISGTGVMNTEAF; abundance: NA; v_gene: TRBV28; j_gene: TRBJ1-1
CDR3aa: ASKYHTGYGNTIY; abundance: NA; v_gene: TRBV10-2; j_gene: TRBJ1-3
CDR3aa: ASSLAGSSYNEQF; abundance: few; v_gene: TRBV7-6; j_gene: TRBJ2-1
CDR3aa: SVVTQANQPQH; abundance: NA; v_gene: TRBV29-1; j_gene: TRBJ1-5
CDR3aa: ASSFDLGPDTQY; abundance: NA; v_gene: TRBV7-2; j_gene: TRBJ2-3
CDR3aa: ASSPGTSGRATLTDTQY; abundance: NA; v_gene: TRBV10-2; j_gene: TRBJ2-3
CDR3aa: ASSLAGRTSGRAIGGEQY; abundance: NA; v_gene: TRBV27; j_gene: TRBJ2-7
CDR3aa: ASSLTLGTEAF; abundance: NA; v_gene: TRBV7-3; j_gene: TRBJ1-1
CDR3aa: ASGRGLTDTQY; abundance: NA; v_gene: TRBV5-8; j_gene: TRBJ2-3
CDR3aa: ASSLRGGLTEQY; abundance: NA; v_gene: TRBV13; j_gene: TRBJ2-7
CDR3aa: ASSLAGGRDTEAF; abundance: NA; v_gene: TRBV5-4; j_gene: TRBJ1-1
CDR3aa: ASSPGGSSRNQPQH; abundance: NA; v_gene: TRBV18; j_gene: TRBJ1-5
CDR3aa: ASSPKLAGGFTGELF; abundance: NA; v_gene: TRBV19; j_gene: TRBJ2-2
CDR3aa: ASSSIGWGDQETQY; abundance: NA; v_gene: TRBV5-1; j_gene: TRBJ2-5
CDR3aa: ASSKQVADTQY; abundance: NA; v_gene: TRBV6-6; j_gene: TRBJ2-3
CDR3aa: SARGDEQF; abundance: NA; v_gene: TRBV20-1; j_gene: TRBJ2-1
CDR3aa: ASSPGQSPGANVLT; abundance: NA; v_gene: TRBV5-1; j_gene: TRBJ2-6
CDR3aa: ASSQELGLGGNQPQH; abundance: NA; v_gene: TRBV4-3; j_gene: TRBJ1-5
CDR3aa: ATRWYGYT; abundance: NA; v_gene: TRBV28; j_gene: TRBJ1-2
CDR3aa: ASSAPWGATGELF; abundance: NA; v_gene: TRBV6-1; j_gene: TRBJ2-2
CDR3aa: ASSLVSGRAGDTQY; abundance: NA; v_gene: TRBV11-2; j_gene: TRBJ2-3
CDR3aa: ASSPTATNEKLF; abundance: few; v_gene: TRBV18; j_gene: TRBJ1-4
CDR3aa: ASSRLAGGLTYEQY; abundance: NA; v_gene: TRBV9; j_gene: TRBJ2-7
CDR3aa: ASSANGRGNYGYT; abundance: once; v_gene: TRBV9; j_gene: TRBJ1-2
CDR3aa: ASSFGHLNSGANVLT; abundance: NA; v_gene: TRBV5-1; j_gene: TRBJ2-6
CDR3aa: ASSLETGSEQF; abundance: NA; v_gene: TRBV11-3; j_gene: TRBJ2-1
CDR3aa: ASSPQGSGRGADTQY; abundance: NA; v_gene: TRBV5-1; j_gene: TRBJ2-3
CDR3aa: ASSSYRDRGYGYT; abundance: NA; v_gene: TRBV5-4; j_gene: TRBJ1-2
CDR3aa: ASSEEYPGLGYEQY; abundance: NA; v_gene: TRBV2; j_gene: TRBJ2-7
CDR3aa: ASRGLGLGPYEQY; abundance: NA; v_gene: TRBV19; j_gene: TRBJ2-7
CDR3aa: ASSIDWTRIGETQY; abundance: once; v_gene: TRBV19; j_gene: TRBJ2-5
CDR3aa: ASSLGGPGVQGYEQY; abundance: once; v_gene: TRBV5-6; j_gene: TRBJ2-7
CDR3aa: ASSLSSGRYEQY; abundance: NA; v_gene: TRBV7-3; j_gene: TRBJ2-7
CDR3aa: ASSFGLADYNEQF; abundance: once; v_gene: TRBV27; j_gene: TRBJ2-1
CDR3aa: ASSKGDRRTSTDTQY; abundance: NA; v_gene: TRBV21-1; j_gene: TRBJ2-3
CDR3aa: ATSREGPGPEN; abundance: NA; v_gene: TRBV15; j_gene: TRBJ2-5